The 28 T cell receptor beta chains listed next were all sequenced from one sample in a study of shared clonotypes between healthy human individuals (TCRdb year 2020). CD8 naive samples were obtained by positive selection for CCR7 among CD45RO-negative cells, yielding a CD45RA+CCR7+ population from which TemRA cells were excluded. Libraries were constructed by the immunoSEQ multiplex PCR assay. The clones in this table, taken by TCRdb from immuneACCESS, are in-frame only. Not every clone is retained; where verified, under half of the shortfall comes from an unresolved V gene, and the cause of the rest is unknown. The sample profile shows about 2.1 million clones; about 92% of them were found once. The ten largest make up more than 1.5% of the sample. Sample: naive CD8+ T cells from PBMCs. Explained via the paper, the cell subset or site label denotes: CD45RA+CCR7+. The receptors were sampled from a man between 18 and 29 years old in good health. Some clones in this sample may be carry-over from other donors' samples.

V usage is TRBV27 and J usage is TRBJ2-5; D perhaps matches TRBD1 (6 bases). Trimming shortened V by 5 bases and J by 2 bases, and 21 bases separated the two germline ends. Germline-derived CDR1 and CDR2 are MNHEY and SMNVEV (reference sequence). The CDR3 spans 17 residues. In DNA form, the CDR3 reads TGTGCCAGCAGTCACCGAGCCGACTGGGGACAACAAGAGACCCAGTACTTC. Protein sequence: CASSHRADWGQQETQYF.

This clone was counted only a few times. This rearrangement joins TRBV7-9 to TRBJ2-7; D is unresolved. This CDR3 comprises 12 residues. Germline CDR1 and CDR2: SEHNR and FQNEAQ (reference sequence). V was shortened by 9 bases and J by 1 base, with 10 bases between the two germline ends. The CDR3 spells CASASRSYEQYF. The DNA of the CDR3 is TGTGCCAGTGCCTCCCGATCCTACGAGCAGTACTTC.

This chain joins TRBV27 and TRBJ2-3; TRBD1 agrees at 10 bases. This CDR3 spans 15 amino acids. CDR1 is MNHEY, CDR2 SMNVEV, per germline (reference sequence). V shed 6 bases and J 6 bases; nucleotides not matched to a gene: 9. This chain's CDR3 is CASRDLGQGMDTQYF. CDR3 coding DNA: TGTGCCAGCAGGGACCTGGGACAGGGGATGGATACGCAGTATTTT.

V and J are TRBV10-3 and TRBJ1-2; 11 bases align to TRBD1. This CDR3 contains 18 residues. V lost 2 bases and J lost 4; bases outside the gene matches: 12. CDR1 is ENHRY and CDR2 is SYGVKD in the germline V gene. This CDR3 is CAISESVGQGAEGYGYTF. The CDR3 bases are TGTGCCATCAGTGAGAGCGTCGGACAGGGGGCTGAGGGCTATGGCTACACCTTC.

CDR3 sequence: CASSPGHVKYQETQYF. Here the CDR3 DNA reads TGCGCCAGCAGCCCAGGACACGTTAAGTACCAAGAGACCCAGTACTTC. This chain connects TRBV4-1 to TRBJ2-5; possibly TRBD1 for D (5 bases). CDR1 is MGHRA, CDR2 YSYEKL, per germline. This CDR3 contains 16 residues. Deletions cut 4 bases from V and 0 bases from J, with 15 bases between.

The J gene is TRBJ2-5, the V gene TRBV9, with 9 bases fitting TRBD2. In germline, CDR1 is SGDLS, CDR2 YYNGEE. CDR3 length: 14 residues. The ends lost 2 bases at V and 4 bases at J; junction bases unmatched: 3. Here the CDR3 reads CASSVETSGETQYF. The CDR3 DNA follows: TGTGCCAGCAGCGTGGAGACTAGCGGAGAGACCCAGTACTTC.

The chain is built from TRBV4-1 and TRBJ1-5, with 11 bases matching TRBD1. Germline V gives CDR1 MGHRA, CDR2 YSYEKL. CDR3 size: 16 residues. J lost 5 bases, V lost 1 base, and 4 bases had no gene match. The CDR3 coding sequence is TGCGCCAGCAGCCAAGTGGGGGGACAGGGGGATCAGCCCCAGCATTTT. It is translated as CASSQVGGQGDQPQHF.

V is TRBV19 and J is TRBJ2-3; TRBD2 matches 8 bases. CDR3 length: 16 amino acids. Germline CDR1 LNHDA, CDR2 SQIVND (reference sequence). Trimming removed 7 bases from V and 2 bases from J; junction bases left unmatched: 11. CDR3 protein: CASTDGLAQPTDTQYF. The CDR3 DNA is TGTGCCAGTACCGACGGACTAGCCCAACCCACAGATACGCAGTATTTT.

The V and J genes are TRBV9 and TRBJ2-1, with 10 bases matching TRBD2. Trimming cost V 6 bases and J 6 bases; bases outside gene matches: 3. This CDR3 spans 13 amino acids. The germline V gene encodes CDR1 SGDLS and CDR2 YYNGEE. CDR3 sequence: CASNLAGGNEQFF. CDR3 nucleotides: TGTGCCAGCAACTTAGCGGGAGGCAATGAGCAGTTCTTC.

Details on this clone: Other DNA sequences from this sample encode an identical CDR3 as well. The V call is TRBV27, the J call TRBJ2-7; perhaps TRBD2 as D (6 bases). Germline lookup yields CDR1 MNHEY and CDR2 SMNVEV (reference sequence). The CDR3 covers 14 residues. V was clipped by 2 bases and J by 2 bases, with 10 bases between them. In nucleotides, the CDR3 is TGTGCCAGCAGTTTAATGGGGGGAACCTACGAGCAGTACTTC. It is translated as CASSLMGGTYEQYF.

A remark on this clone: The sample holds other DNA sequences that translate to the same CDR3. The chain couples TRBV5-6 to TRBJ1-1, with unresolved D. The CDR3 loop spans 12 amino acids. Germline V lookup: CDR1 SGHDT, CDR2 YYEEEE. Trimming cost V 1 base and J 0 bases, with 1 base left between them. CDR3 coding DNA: TGTGCCAGCAGCTTGCTGAACACTGAAGCTTTCTTT. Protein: CASSLLNTEAFF. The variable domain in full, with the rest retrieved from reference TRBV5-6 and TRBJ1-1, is DAGVTQSPTHLIKTRGQQVTLRCSPKSGHDTVSWYQQALGQGPQFIFQYYEEEERQRGNFPDRFSGHQFPNYSSELNVNALLLGDSALYLCASSLLNTEAFFGQGTRLTVV.

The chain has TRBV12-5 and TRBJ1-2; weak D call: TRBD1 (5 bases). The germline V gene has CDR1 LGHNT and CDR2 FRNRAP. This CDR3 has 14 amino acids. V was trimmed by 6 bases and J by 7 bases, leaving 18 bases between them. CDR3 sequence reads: CASGPSGGNGGYTF. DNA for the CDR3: TGTGCTAGTGGCCCAAGCGGGGGGAATGGTGGCTACACCTTC.

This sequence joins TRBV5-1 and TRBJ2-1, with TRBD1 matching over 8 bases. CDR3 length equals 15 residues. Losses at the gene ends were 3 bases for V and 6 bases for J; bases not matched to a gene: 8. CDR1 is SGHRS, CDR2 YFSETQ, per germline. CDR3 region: CASSSPHGTGNEQFF. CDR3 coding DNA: TGCGCCAGCAGCTCACCCCATGGGACAGGCAATGAGCAGTTCTTC.

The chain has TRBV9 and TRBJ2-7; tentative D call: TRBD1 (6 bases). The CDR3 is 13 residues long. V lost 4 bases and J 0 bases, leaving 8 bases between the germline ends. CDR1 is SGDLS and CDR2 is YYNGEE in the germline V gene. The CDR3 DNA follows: TGTGCCAGCAGCCGGACAGTCTCCTACGAGCAGTACTTC. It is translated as CASSRTVSYEQYF.

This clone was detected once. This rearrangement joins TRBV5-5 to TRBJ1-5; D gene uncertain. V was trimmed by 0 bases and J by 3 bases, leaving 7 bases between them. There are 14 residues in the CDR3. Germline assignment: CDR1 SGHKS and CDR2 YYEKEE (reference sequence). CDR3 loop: CASSLVGTNQPQHF. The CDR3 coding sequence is TGTGCCAGCAGCTTGGTTGGTACCAATCAGCCCCAGCATTTT. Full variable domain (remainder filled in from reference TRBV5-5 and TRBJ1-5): DAGVTQSPTHLIKTRGQQVTLRCSPISGHKSVSWYQQVLGQGPQFIFQYYEKEERGRGNFPDRFSARQFPNYSSELNVNALLLGDSALYLCASSLVGTNQPQHFGDGTRLSIL.

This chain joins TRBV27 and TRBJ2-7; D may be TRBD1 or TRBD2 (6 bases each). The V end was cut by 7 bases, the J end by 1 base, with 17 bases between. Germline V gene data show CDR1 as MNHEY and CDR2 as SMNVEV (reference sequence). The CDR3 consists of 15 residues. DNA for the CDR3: TGTGCCAGCAATAGGGGGGAGGTTCCTTCCTACGAGCAGTACTTC. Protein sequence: CASNRGEVPSYEQYF.

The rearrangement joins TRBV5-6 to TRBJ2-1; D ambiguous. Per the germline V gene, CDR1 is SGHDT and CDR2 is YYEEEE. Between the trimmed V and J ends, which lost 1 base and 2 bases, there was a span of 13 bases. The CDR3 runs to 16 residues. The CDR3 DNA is TGTGCCAGCAGCTTGAGGCCCACGAACGCCTACAATGAGCAGTTCTTC. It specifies CASSLRPTNAYNEQFF.

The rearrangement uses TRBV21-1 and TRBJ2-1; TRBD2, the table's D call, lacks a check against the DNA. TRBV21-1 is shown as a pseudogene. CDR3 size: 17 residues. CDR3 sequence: CASSGSFGTSVCHEQFF. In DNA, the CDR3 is TGTGCCAGCAGCGGGAGTTTTGGGACTAGCGTTTGTCATGAGCAGTTCTTC.

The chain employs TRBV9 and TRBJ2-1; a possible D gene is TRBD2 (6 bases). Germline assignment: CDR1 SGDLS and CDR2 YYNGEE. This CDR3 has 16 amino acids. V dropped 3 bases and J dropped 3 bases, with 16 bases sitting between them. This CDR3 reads CASSASGTAFYNEQFF. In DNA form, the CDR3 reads TGTGCCAGCAGCGCTTCGGGGACTGCCTTCTACAATGAGCAGTTCTTC.

The CDR3 DNA sequence: TGTGCCAGCAGACACACAGGGACGCTCGAGCAGTACTTC. Translated, it gives CASRHTGTLEQYF. This sequence joins TRBV6-5 and TRBJ2-7, with a possible D match to TRBD1 (6 bases). The V end lost 6 bases, the J end lost 6 bases, and 15 bases lay between the germline ends. The CDR3 loop spans 13 amino acids. Germline values: CDR1 MNHEY, CDR2 SVGAGI.

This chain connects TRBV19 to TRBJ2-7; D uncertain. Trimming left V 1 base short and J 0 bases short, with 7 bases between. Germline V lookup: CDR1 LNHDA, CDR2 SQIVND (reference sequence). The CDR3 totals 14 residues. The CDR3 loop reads CASSIGASSYEQYF. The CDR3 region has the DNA TGTGCCAGTAGTATAGGCGCGAGCTCCTACGAGCAGTACTTC. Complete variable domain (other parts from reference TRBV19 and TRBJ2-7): DGGITQSPKYLFRKEGQNVTLSCEQNLNHDAMYWYRQDPGQGLRLIYYSQIVNDFQKGDIAEGYSVSREKKESFPLTVTSAQKNPTAFYLCASSIGASSYEQYFGPGTRLTVT.

The CDR3 protein is CASSFGTSGTEAFF. Here the CDR3 DNA reads TGTGCCAGCAGCTTCGGGACGAGTGGGACTGAAGCTTTCTTT. The chain carries TRBV11-2 and TRBJ1-1; tentatively, D is TRBD1 (5 bases). V was shortened by 3 bases and J by 5 bases, with 13 bases between the two germline ends. The CDR3 runs to 14 residues. Germline values: CDR1 SGHAT, CDR2 FQNNGV.

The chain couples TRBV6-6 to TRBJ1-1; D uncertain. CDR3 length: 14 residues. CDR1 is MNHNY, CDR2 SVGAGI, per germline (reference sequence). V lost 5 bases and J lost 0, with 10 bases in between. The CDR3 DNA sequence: TGTGCCAGCAGTAACCAGGAGATGAACACTGAAGCTTTCTTT. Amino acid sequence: CASSNQEMNTEAFF.

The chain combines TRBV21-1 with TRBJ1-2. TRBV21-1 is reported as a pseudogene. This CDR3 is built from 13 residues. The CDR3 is CASSKTEGHGYTF. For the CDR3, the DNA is TGTGCCAGCAGCAAAACCGAGGGGCATGGCTACACCTTC.

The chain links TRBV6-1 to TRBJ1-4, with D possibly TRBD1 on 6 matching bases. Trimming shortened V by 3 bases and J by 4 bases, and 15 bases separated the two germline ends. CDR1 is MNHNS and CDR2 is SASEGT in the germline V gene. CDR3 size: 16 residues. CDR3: CASSEARTAINEKLFF. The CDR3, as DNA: TGTGCCAGCAGTGAGGCCCGGACAGCCATTAATGAAAAACTGTTTTTT.

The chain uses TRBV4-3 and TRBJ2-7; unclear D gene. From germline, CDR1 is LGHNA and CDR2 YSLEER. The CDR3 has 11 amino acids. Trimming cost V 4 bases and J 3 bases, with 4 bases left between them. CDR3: CASSPIYEQYF. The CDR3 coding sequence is TGCGCCAGCAGCCCGATCTACGAGCAGTACTTC.

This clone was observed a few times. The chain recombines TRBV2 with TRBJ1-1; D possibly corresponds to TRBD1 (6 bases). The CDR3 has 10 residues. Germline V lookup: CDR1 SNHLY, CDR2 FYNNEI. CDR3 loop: CARGAAEAFF. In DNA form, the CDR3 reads TGTGCGCGGGGGGCGGCTGAAGCTTTCTTT.

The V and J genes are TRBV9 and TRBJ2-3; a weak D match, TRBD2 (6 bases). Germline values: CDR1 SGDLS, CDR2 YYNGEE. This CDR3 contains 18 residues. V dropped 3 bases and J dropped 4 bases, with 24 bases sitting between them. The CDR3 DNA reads TGTGCCAGCAGCGCTGACCCCTTAGGCCCTGGAGGGGCAGATACGCAGTATTTT. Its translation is CASSADPLGPGGADTQYF.